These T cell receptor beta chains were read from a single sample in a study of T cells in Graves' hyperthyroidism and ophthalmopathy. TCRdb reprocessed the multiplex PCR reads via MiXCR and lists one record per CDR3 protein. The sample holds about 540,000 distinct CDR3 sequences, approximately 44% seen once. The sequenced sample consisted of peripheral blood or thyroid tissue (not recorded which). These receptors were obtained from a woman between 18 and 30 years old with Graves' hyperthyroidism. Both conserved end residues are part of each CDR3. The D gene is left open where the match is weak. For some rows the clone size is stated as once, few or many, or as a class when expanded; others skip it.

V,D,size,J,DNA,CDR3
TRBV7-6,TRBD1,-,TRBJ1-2,TGTGCCAGCAGCTTAGCGCAGGGGACAGGGACCTACACCTTC,CASSLAQGTGTYTF
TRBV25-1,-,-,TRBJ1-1,TGTGCCGACAGGTCGGAAGCTTTCTTT,CADRSEAFF
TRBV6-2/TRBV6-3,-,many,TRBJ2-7,TGTGCCAGCAGTTACAAGGACTTCTCCTACGAGCAGTACTTC,CASSYKDFSYEQYF
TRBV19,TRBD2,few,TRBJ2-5,TGTGCCAGTAGTATTCAGGGCGGGAGAAAGACCCAGTACTTC,CASSIQGGRKTQYF
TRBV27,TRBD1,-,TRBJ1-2,TGTGCCAGCAGTTTATCACAGGGGCGAGGCTACACCTTC,CASSLSQGRGYTF
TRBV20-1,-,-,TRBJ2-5,TGCAGTGCTCCGGGACGCCTGGACTGGACCCAGTACTTC,CSAPGRLDWTQYF
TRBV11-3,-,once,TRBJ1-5,TGTGCCAGCAGCTTCCAAGGGTTGTCCCAAACCGATCAGCCCCAGCATTTT,CASSFQGLSQTDQPQHF
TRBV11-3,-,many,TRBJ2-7,TGTGCCAGCAGCCCCTGGACGGGGCACTACGAGCAGTACTTC,CASSPWTGHYEQYF
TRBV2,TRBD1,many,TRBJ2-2,TGTGCCAGCAGTACACAGGGGGCGACGACCGGGGAGCTGTTTTTT,CASSTQGATTGELFF
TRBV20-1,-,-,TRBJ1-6,TGCAGTGCTGCGTTGGGGACCAATTCACCCCTCCACTTT,CSAALGTNSPLHF
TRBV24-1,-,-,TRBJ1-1,TGTGCCTCTCAGAGCGGGGGCACTGAAGCTTTCTTT,CASQSGGTEAFF
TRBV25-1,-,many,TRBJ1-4,TGTGCCAGCAGCGGTTGGGTCGATGAAAAACTGTTTTTT,CASSGWVDEKLFF
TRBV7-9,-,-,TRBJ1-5,TGTGCCAGCAACTTAGAGCCAGGAAGCAATCAGCCCCAGCATTTT,CASNLEPGSNQPQHF
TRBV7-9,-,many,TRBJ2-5,TGTGCCACCACGGCGAAGGGGGAGACCCAGTACTTC,CATTAKGETQYF
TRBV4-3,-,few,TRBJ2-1,TGCGCCAGCAGCCTCCCTCGGAATGAGCAGTTCTTC,CASSLPRNEQFF
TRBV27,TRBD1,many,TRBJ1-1,TGTGCCAGCAGTCCCCTCGACAGGGCTGAAGCTTTCTTT,CASSPLDRAEAFF
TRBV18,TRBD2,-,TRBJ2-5,TGTGCCAGCTCACCAACTAGCGGGAGTAGGGAGACCCAGTACTTC,CASSPTSGSRETQYF